The T cell receptor beta chain under discussion was sequenced for a study of shared clonotypes between healthy human individuals. Deep-level settings were used for running the assay. Authors' processing steps: Filtering differed since immunoSEQ provided only junctions, with no quality scores. Sequenced by immunoSEQ multiplex PCR; TCRdb stores in-frame clones only, minus some. That table supplies the V and J calls and clone size; D and trimming were determined from the DNA. The sample has approximately 1.4 million clones; approximately 98% are singletons. CDR1 is SGDLS, CDR2 YYNGEE, per germline. The V segment lost 3 bases and the J segment 4 bases; nucleotides outside the gene matches: 7. This CDR3 spans 17 amino acids.

This TCR was recovered from a man aged 25-45 years in good health. This chain uses TRBV9 with TRBJ2-3; 14 positions agree with TRBD2. The sequencing input was naive CD4+ T cells sorted from blood. Subset defined: CD45RA+ positively selected. The CDR3 region has the DNA TGTGCCAGCAGCGGCCACCGACTAGCGGGAGGGCCAGATACGCAGTATTTT. It is translated as CASSGHRLAGGPDTQYF.